In this sample, the clone carrying this T cell receptor (beta chain) turned up a few times. The sample belongs to a study of blood T cell repertoires in COVID-19. Turning to the study itself: Sites across the United States, Italy and Spain contributed samples from acute and convalescent COVID-19. In each case, the material was cDNA or gDNA derived from T cells, B-cell-depleted T cells, or PBMCs.

The data were produced by immunoSEQ multiplex PCR, yet TCRdb's version contains in-frame clones alone and is incomplete. The table includes 320,000 or so clones, 85% detected once. This CDR3 region has 15 residues. From germline, CDR1 is LGHNA and CDR2 YSLEER. Trimming removed 0 bases from V and 1 base from J, with 9 bases in between. The cohort comprised adults aged 18 to 89 years residing in approximately 25 US areas. Source material: PBMCs or T cells enriched from blood (not recorded which). This chain links TRBV4-3 with TRBJ1-1; possible D gene TRBD1, 6 bases. This TCR came from a woman aged 25 to 39 who had been exposed to COVID-19. The CDR3 here is CASSQDGTQNTEAFF. The CDR3 region has the DNA TGCGCCAGCAGCCAAGACGGGACACAGAACACTGAAGCTTTCTTT.